These T cell receptor beta chains were read from a single sample in a study of T cell repertoires in cytomegalovirus infection. Each CDR3 protein gets one entry after TCRdb re-called the reads with MiXCR. This table holds approximately 500,000 distinct CDR3 sequences, more than 15% found once. The sequenced sample was CD8+ T cells from PBMCs. These receptors were taken from a human donor in good health (CMV status not recorded). Some clones in this sample may be carry-over from other donors' samples. CDR3s include the opening cysteine and the closing phenylalanine or tryptophan. The order of the fields is J gene, clone size, D gene, V gene, CDR3 protein, CDR3 DNA. The D gene is left open where the match is weak. Size tells how often a clone was seen (once, few, many) or the class of an expanded clone, and some rows leave it out.

j_call: TRBJ2-3
clone_size: NA
d_call: NA
v_call: TRBV4-1
cdr3_aa: CASSQGLATNTDTQYF
cdr3_nt: TGCGCCAGCAGCCAAGGTCTGGCAACAAACACAGATACGCAGTATTTT

j_call: TRBJ1-2
clone_size: many
d_call: TRBD1
v_call: TRBV7-8
cdr3_aa: CASSLVQGAEGYTF
cdr3_nt: TGTGCCAGCAGCTTAGTTCAGGGGGCGGAAGGCTACACCTTC

j_call: TRBJ2-3
clone_size: many
d_call: TRBD2
v_call: TRBV7-9
cdr3_aa: CASSPRPSSGRYGGTDTQYF
cdr3_nt: TGTGCCAGCAGCCCTCGGCCATCTAGCGGGAGATATGGTGGCACAGATACGCAGTATTTT

j_call: TRBJ1-6
clone_size: many
d_call: NA
v_call: TRBV12-3/TRBV12-4
cdr3_aa: CASNLNYNSPLHF
cdr3_nt: TGTGCCAGCAATTTAAATTATAATTCACCCCTCCACTTT

j_call: TRBJ1-1
clone_size: NA
d_call: TRBD1
v_call: TRBV5-6
cdr3_aa: CASQAGQGAEAFF
cdr3_nt: TGTGCCAGCCAAGCAGGACAGGGGGCTGAAGCTTTCTTT

j_call: TRBJ2-1
clone_size: NA
d_call: NA
v_call: TRBV20-1
cdr3_aa: CSARPLGGHLEQFF
cdr3_nt: TGCAGTGCTAGGCCCCTGGGGGGCCATCTTGAGCAGTTCTTC

j_call: TRBJ1-4
clone_size: few
d_call: NA
v_call: TRBV9
cdr3_aa: CASSARQATNEKLFF
cdr3_nt: TGTGCCAGCAGCGCCAGACAGGCCACTAATGAAAAACTGTTTTTT

j_call: TRBJ2-5
clone_size: NA
d_call: NA
v_call: TRBV4-1
cdr3_aa: CASSPSPLRGERQETQYF
cdr3_nt: TGCGCCAGCAGCCCCTCCCCGTTGCGGGGTGAACGACAAGAGACCCAGTACTTC

j_call: TRBJ2-6
clone_size: many
d_call: NA
v_call: TRBV2
cdr3_aa: CASSEAGGVSGANVLTF
cdr3_nt: TGTGCCAGCAGTGAAGCAGGGGGAGTCTCTGGGGCCAACGTCCTGACTTTC

j_call: TRBJ2-5
clone_size: NA
d_call: TRBD1
v_call: TRBV7-3
cdr3_aa: CASSPGTGGDETQYF
cdr3_nt: TGTGCCAGCAGCCCGGGGACAGGGGGCGACGAGACCCAGTACTTC

j_call: TRBJ1-2
clone_size: many
d_call: NA
v_call: TRBV7-6
cdr3_aa: CASSIRGLGYTF
cdr3_nt: TGTGCCAGCAGCATAAGGGGGTTGGGCTACACCTTC

j_call: TRBJ2-6
clone_size: few
d_call: NA
v_call: TRBV10-3
cdr3_aa: CAIRDRDSGANVLTF
cdr3_nt: TGTGCCATCAGGGACAGAGACTCTGGGGCCAACGTCCTGACTTTC

j_call: TRBJ2-5
clone_size: few
d_call: TRBD2
v_call: TRBV28
cdr3_aa: CASSLRYPSGSLETQYF
cdr3_nt: TGTGCCAGCAGTTTAAGGTATCCTAGCGGGAGTCTGGAGACCCAGTACTTC

j_call: TRBJ1-2
clone_size: NA
d_call: TRBD1
v_call: TRBV29-1
cdr3_aa: CSVETGVVGYTF
cdr3_nt: TGCAGCGTTGAAACAGGGGTCGTGGGCTACACCTTC

j_call: TRBJ1-2
clone_size: many
d_call: TRBD1
v_call: TRBV7-3
cdr3_aa: CASAQGFEDYGYTF
cdr3_nt: TGTGCCAGCGCACAGGGGTTTGAGGACTATGGCTACACCTTC

j_call: TRBJ1-1
clone_size: NA
d_call: NA
v_call: TRBV5-1
cdr3_aa: CASGASRGGSTEAFF
cdr3_nt: TGCGCCAGCGGAGCCTCCCGGGGAGGGAGCACTGAAGCTTTCTTT

j_call: TRBJ2-7
clone_size: few
d_call: TRBD2
v_call: TRBV20-1
cdr3_aa: CSARRSGGSSYEQYF
cdr3_nt: TGCAGTGCTAGGCGTAGCGGGGGGTCCTCCTACGAGCAGTACTTC

j_call: TRBJ2-6
clone_size: few
d_call: NA
v_call: TRBV25-1
cdr3_aa: CASRSRTSGANVLTF
cdr3_nt: TGTGCCAGCAGGTCCAGGACGAGTGGGGCCAACGTCCTGACTTTC

j_call: TRBJ2-1
clone_size: NA
d_call: TRBD2
v_call: TRBV7-3
cdr3_aa: CASSLMGTSGNEQFF
cdr3_nt: TGTGCCAGCAGCTTAATGGGGACTAGCGGTAATGAGCAGTTCTTC

j_call: TRBJ2-5
clone_size: many
d_call: TRBD2
v_call: TRBV7-9
cdr3_aa: CASRSGGRETQYF
cdr3_nt: TGTGCCAGCAGATCGGGAGGGCGGGAGACCCAGTACTTC

j_call: TRBJ1-6
clone_size: NA
d_call: NA
v_call: TRBV3-1
cdr3_aa: CASSQDLRRRNSPLHF
cdr3_nt: TGTGCCAGCAGCCAAGATTTGCGACGGCGTAATTCACCCCTCCACTTT

j_call: TRBJ1-2
clone_size: once
d_call: NA
v_call: TRBV6-1
cdr3_aa: CASSEPGGGGRYGYTF
cdr3_nt: TGTGCCAGCAGCGAACCTGGGGGCGGGGGGCGATATGGCTACACCTTC

j_call: TRBJ2-2
clone_size: NA
d_call: NA
v_call: TRBV20-1
cdr3_aa: CSAEEGREGELFF
cdr3_nt: TGCAGTGCCGAGGAGGGAAGGGAGGGGGAGCTGTTTTTT

j_call: TRBJ1-5
clone_size: many
d_call: NA
v_call: TRBV27
cdr3_aa: CASSLYGGGSYQPQHF
cdr3_nt: TGTGCCAGCAGTTTATACGGCGGAGGAAGCTATCAGCCCCAGCATTTT

j_call: TRBJ1-1
clone_size: NA
d_call: NA
v_call: TRBV2
cdr3_aa: CASSDHRENTEAFF
cdr3_nt: TGTGCCAGCAGTGACCACAGGGAAAACACTGAAGCTTTCTTT

j_call: TRBJ1-3
clone_size: many
d_call: NA
v_call: TRBV12-3/TRBV12-4
cdr3_aa: CASSYSGARGWGSGNTIYF
cdr3_nt: TGTGCCAGCAGTTACTCGGGGGCGCGGGGCTGGGGCTCTGGAAACACCATATATTTT

j_call: TRBJ1-5
clone_size: many
d_call: NA
v_call: TRBV7-8
cdr3_aa: CASSLAGWGNQPQHF
cdr3_nt: TGTGCCAGCAGCTTAGCAGGTTGGGGCAATCAGCCCCAGCATTTT

j_call: TRBJ2-3
clone_size: many
d_call: NA
v_call: TRBV2
cdr3_aa: CASIGVESVTTDTQYF
cdr3_nt: TGTGCCAGCATAGGAGTTGAGTCAGTAACCACAGATACGCAGTATTTT

j_call: TRBJ2-7
clone_size: NA
d_call: TRBD1
v_call: TRBV19
cdr3_aa: CASSISGTGGEQYF
cdr3_nt: TGTGCCAGTAGTATTTCTGGGACAGGGGGCGAGCAGTACTTC

j_call: TRBJ1-4
clone_size: NA
d_call: TRBD1
v_call: TRBV27
cdr3_aa: CATRPYRGLNEKLFF
cdr3_nt: TGTGCCACCCGCCCCTACAGGGGGTTGAATGAAAAACTGTTTTTT

j_call: TRBJ2-7
clone_size: few
d_call: NA
v_call: TRBV27
cdr3_aa: CASSPSVGPATYEQYF
cdr3_nt: TGTGCCAGCAGTCCCTCGGTGGGCCCAGCAACCTACGAGCAGTACTTC

j_call: TRBJ1-1
clone_size: NA
d_call: NA
v_call: TRBV6-5
cdr3_aa: CASSYQDSAYTEAFF
cdr3_nt: TGTGCCAGCAGTTACCAGGACAGCGCGTACACTGAAGCTTTCTTT

j_call: TRBJ1-2
clone_size: NA
d_call: NA
v_call: TRBV11-2
cdr3_aa: CASSLDPGSPDGYTF
cdr3_nt: TGTGCCAGCAGCTTAGATCCCGGGAGCCCGGATGGCTACACCTTC

j_call: TRBJ2-2
clone_size: NA
d_call: NA
v_call: TRBV6-6
cdr3_aa: CASRTPGLGTGELFF
cdr3_nt: TGTGCCAGCAGGACCCCAGGGCTAGGCACCGGGGAGCTGTTTTTT

j_call: TRBJ2-6
clone_size: few
d_call: TRBD1
v_call: TRBV7-9
cdr3_aa: CASSSPPTRQGASTGANVLTF
cdr3_nt: TGTGCCAGCAGCTCCCCCCCCACTCGACAGGGGGCATCAACTGGGGCCAACGTCCTGACTTTC

j_call: TRBJ2-5
clone_size: many
d_call: NA
v_call: TRBV27
cdr3_aa: CASSRRGTKETQYF
cdr3_nt: TGTGCCAGCTCCCGGAGGGGAACCAAAGAGACCCAGTACTTC

j_call: TRBJ1-5
clone_size: many
d_call: NA
v_call: TRBV7-8
cdr3_aa: CASSPNRGRIQPQHF
cdr3_nt: TGTGCCAGCAGCCCCAATCGGGGGCGCATTCAGCCCCAGCATTTT